This TCR beta chain is drawn from a study of cytomegalovirus exposure and HLA in healthy donors. The germline CDR1 and CDR2 sequences are GTSNPN and SVGIG (reference sequence). The V end lost 0 bases, the J end lost 2 bases, and 20 bases lay between the germline ends. The CDR3 has 17 residues. This clone showed up just once. The PCR ran on 60 Vbeta and 13 Jbeta primers. Clones were sequenced by immunoSEQ multiplex PCR, and TCRdb holds only the in-frame ones, with some missing. The sample has 77,000 or so clones, 70% to 85% seen once. This clonotype was obtained from a woman aged 40 to 50 in good health and CMV-seronegative. This chain uses TRBV30 with TRBJ2-7, with no clear D. Sequenced sample: PBMCs. DNA for the CDR3: TGTGCCTGGAGTGTCCGGTGGGCGCTTACAAAACCCTACGAGCAGTACTTC. Protein sequence: CAWSVRWALTKPYEQYF. Complete variable domain (other parts from reference TRBV30 and TRBJ2-7): SQTIHQWPATLVQPVGSPLSLECTVEGTSNPNLYWYRQAAGRGLQLLFYSVGIGQISSEVPQNLSASRPQDRQFILSSKKLLLSDSGFYLCAWSVRWALTKPYEQYFGPGTRLTVT.